These 14 T cell receptor beta chains originate from one sample sequenced in a study of beta chain bispecific antibodies for T cell cancers (dated by TCRdb to the early 2020s). Points the paper makes about the study in general: Each sequenced sample mixed leukemia cell line cells with normal T cells, and most targeted TRBV signal came from the leukemia cells rather than normal T cells. Relative to anti-CD19, anti-TRBV12 exposure cut the share of total TRBV signal from TRBV12-3 by 98.9%, while TRBV12-4 dropped by approximately 36%, which was not significant.

The treatment or condition label corresponds to: alpha-V12: anti-TRBV12 scFv linked to anti-CD3 scFv. T cells were expanded from blood mononuclear cells for around three days using either anti-CD3 antibody OKT3 or CD3/CD28 Dynabeads. No antigen has been identified for these receptors. Preparation of the library involved 5' RACE. Sequencing was carried out with an Illumina MiSeq. The public reads were quality trimmed at Q25 with fastp and then assembled into clones with MiXCR by TCRdb, keeping productive beta chains. Rows are combined by CDR3 protein, so each entry shows the most common genes and DNA. This sample is represented by about 20,000 distinct CDR3 sequences; approximately 1.9% of them were singletons. Of the sample, under 5.5% falls within the top ten clones. Sample: healthy donor T cells cultured with leukemia cells, taken from a culture containing a bispecific antibody targeting TCR Vbeta12. The receptors shown here come from a human donor in good health. Some clones in this sample may be carry-over from other donors' samples.

The sample holds many counts of this clonotype. The rearrangement links TRBV7-8 to TRBJ2-7; 10 positions agree with TRBD2. Germline CDR1 is SGHVS and CDR2 is FQNEAQ. J gave up 4 bases and V 6 bases, and 6 bases lay outside the gene matches. The CDR3 length is 14 residues. The CDR3, as DNA: TGTGCCAGCAGTCCTAGCGGGGGAGGGTACGAGCAGTACTTC. Amino acid sequence: CASSPSGGGYEQYF.

This clonotype was recorded many times. The V call is TRBV15, the J call TRBJ1-1; D not resolved. Trimming cost V 0 bases and J 2 bases, with 10 bases left between them. Germline V CDR1 and CDR2: LNHNV, YYDKDF (reference sequence). The CDR3 runs 15 residues. Written as DNA, the CDR3 is TGTGCCACCAGCAGAGATCGGGTGGTTAACACTGAAGCTTTCTTT. It codes for CATSRDRVVNTEAFF.

This clonotype was seen ten or more times. This rearrangement joins TRBV6-6 to TRBJ1-1; 12 positions match TRBD1. Germline lookup yields CDR1 MNHNY and CDR2 SVGAGI (reference sequence). The junction had 6 bases not matched to a gene; V was cut back by 7 bases and J by 3 bases. The CDR3 runs 15 residues. The CDR3 sequence is CASKGTGGRDTEAFF. CDR3 sequence (DNA): TGTGCCAGCAAGGGGACAGGGGGCCGAGACACTGAAGCTTTCTTT.

This clonotype occurred many times. This rearrangement joins TRBV13 to TRBJ2-5, with D possibly being TRBD2 (6 bases). Germline V gives CDR1 PRHDT, CDR2 FYEKMQ (reference sequence). This CDR3 is 15 amino acids long. Trimming pared 0 bases from V and 3 bases from J, leaving 11 bases between. CDR3: CASSLGEGTKETQYF. The DNA for the CDR3 is TGTGCCAGCAGCTTAGGGGAGGGAACTAAAGAGACCCAGTACTTC.

This clonotype came up many times. This chain joins TRBV28 and TRBJ1-2; tentatively, D is TRBD1 (6 bases). The germline V and J ends were trimmed by 5 bases and 6 bases, with 19 bases remaining between them. Germline V gene lookup returns CDR1 MDHEN and CDR2 SYDVKM. The CDR3 has 15 amino acids. CDR3 DNA sequence: TGTGCCAGCAGTCCTAGCCTTCAGGGACATCATGGCTACACCTTC. Translated, it gives CASSPSLQGHHGYTF.

This clonotype qualifies as medium-sized. The V and J genes are TRBV5-1 and TRBJ2-1; 7 bases match TRBD1. V lost 9 bases and J lost 6; bases outside the gene matches: 12. The length of the CDR3 is 14 residues. Looked up from germline, CDR1 is SGHRS and CDR2 is YFSETQ. The CDR3 region is CATSREGAGNEQFF. CDR3 nucleotide sequence: TGCGCCACCTCGCGAGAGGGGGCCGGCAATGAGCAGTTCTTC.

In its sample, this clonotype is medium-sized. V is TRBV20-1 and J is TRBJ2-1, with D possibly matching TRBD2 (5 bases). The CDR3 spans 12 residues. CDR1 is DFQATT and CDR2 is SNEGSKA in the germline V gene (reference sequence). The V gene lost 0 bases and the J gene lost 8 bases, with 8 bases spanning the gap. DNA of the CDR3: TGCAGTGCTAGAGACATTAGCGATGAGCAGTTCTTC. Translated, it gives CSARDISDEQFF.

The sample holds a few counts of this clonotype. The genes are TRBV19 and TRBJ1-2; TRBD1 is a possible D gene (5 bases). Germline values: CDR1 LNHDA, CDR2 SQIVND (reference sequence). The V gene lost 5 bases and the J gene lost 4 bases, with 14 bases spanning the gap. This CDR3 region has 14 residues. Written as DNA, the CDR3 is TGTGCCAGTAGTCCCGGGACTGCCTTCTATGGCTACACCTTC. It codes for CASSPGTAFYGYTF.

This clonotype was recorded many times. The chain carries TRBV19 and TRBJ1-4; the D is unclear. Germline V CDR1 and CDR2: LNHDA, SQIVND (reference sequence). CDR3 length: 16 residues. V lost 5 bases, J lost 0 bases, and 13 bases lay in between. CDR3 loop: CASSDPMTTTNEKLFF. In nucleotides, the CDR3 is TGTGCCAGTAGTGATCCTATGACAACAACTAATGAAAAACTGTTTTTT. Full variable domain (outside the CDR3, taken from reference TRBV19 and TRBJ1-4): DGGITQSPKYLFRKEGQNVTLSCEQNLNHDAMYWYRQDPGQGLRLIYYSQIVNDFQKGDIAEGYSVSREKKESFPLTVTSAQKNPTAFYLCASSDPMTTTNEKLFFGSGTQLSVL.

Ten or more counts support this clonotype. The chain has TRBV19 and TRBJ2-1; possibly TRBD2 for D (5 bases). V lost 1 base and J lost 4, with 11 bases in between. This CDR3 has 15 residues. Germline V gene sequence: CDR1 LNHDA, CDR2 SQIVND (reference sequence). The CDR3: CASSIAPPGYNEQFF. CDR3 coding DNA: TGTGCCAGTAGTATAGCCCCTCCGGGGTACAATGAGCAGTTCTTC.

This clonotype appeared many times. The gene calls are TRBV19 and TRBJ2-7; D is uncertain. Germline V gives CDR1 LNHDA, CDR2 SQIVND (reference sequence). CDR3 length: 13 residues. The V end lost 6 bases, the J end lost 2 bases, and 11 bases lay between the germline ends. CDR3: CASSARPPYEQYF. The DNA of the CDR3 is TGTGCCAGTAGCGCTCGACCACCCTACGAGCAGTACTTC. The full variable domain, its missing parts supplied by reference TRBV19 and TRBJ2-7, is DGGITQSPKYLFRKEGQNVTLSCEQNLNHDAMYWYRQDPGQGLRLIYYSQIVNDFQKGDIAEGYSVSREKKESFPLTVTSAQKNPTAFYLCASSARPPYEQYFGPGTRLTVT.

This clonotype was counted many times. The chain uses TRBV6-6 and TRBJ2-1, with 9 bases aligning to TRBD2. Germline V CDR1 and CDR2: MNHNY, SVGAGI (reference sequence). The CDR3 consists of 16 residues. V shed 4 bases and J 4 bases; nucleotides not matched to a gene: 8. DNA of the CDR3: TGTGCCAGCAGTTCGCGCGGGACTAGCCTATACAATGAGCAGTTCTTC. It specifies CASSSRGTSLYNEQFF.

The rearrangement uses TRBV5-6 and TRBJ1-3; D not certain. This CDR3 is 15 amino acids long. From germline, CDR1 is SGHDT and CDR2 YYEEEE. The germline V and J ends were trimmed by 0 bases and 4 bases, with 11 bases remaining between them. CDR3 nucleotides: TGTGCCAGCAGCTTGGATATTACGGGCGGAAACACCATATATTTT. This gives the protein CASSLDITGGNTIYF.

In its sample, this clonotype ranks as medium-sized (0.01 to 0.1%). This chain uses TRBV7-6 with TRBJ2-1, with D maybe TRBD1 (5 bases). The CDR3 contains 13 residues. CDR1 and CDR2 from the germline V gene are SGHVS and FNYEAQ. The V end lost 5 bases, the J end lost 7 bases, and 12 bases lay between the germline ends. CDR3 residues: CASSPERGNEQFF. CDR3 sequence (DNA): TGTGCCAGCAGCCCGGAAAGGGGAAATGAGCAGTTCTTC.